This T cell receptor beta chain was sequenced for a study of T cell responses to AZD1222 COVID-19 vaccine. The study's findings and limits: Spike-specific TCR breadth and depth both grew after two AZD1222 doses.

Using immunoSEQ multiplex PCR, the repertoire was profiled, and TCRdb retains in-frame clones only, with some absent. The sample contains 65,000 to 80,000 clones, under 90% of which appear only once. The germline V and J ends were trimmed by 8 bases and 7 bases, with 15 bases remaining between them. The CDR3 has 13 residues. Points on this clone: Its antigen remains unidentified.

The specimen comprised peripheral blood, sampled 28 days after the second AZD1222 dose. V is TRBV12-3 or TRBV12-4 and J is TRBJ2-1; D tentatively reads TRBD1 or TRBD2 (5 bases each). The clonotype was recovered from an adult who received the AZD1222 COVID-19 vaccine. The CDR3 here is CASRRDPLNEQFF. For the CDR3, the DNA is TGTGCCAGCCGCCGGGACCCCTTAAATGAGCAGTTCTTC.